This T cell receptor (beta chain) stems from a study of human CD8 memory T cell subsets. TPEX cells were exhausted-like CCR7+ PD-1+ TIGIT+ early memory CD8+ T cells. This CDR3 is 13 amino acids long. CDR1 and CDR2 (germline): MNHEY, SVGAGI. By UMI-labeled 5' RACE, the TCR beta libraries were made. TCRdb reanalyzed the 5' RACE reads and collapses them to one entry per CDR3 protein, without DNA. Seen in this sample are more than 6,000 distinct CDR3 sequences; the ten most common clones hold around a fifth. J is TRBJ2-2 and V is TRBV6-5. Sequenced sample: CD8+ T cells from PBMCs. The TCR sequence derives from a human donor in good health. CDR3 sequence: CASSDFPTGELFF.